Sequencing of this T cell receptor (beta chain) was carried out in a study of Ad26.COV2.S vaccination and SARS-CoV-2 variants. Data came from immunoSEQ multiplex PCR; TCRdb stores just in-frame clones and leaves some out. The profile shows 380,000 or so clones, about four fifths of them singletons. The CDR3 consists of 14 residues. From germline, CDR1 is SGHNT and CDR2 YYREEE (reference sequence). Trimming pared 4 bases from V and 8 bases from J, leaving 18 bases between. Indicated treatment: around 19 received Ad26.COV2.S at low or high dose, single or two shots; about five received placebo; per-sample allocation not given. Sampling was done on day 63 after the first vaccine or placebo injection.

The material sequenced was peripheral blood, taken in a trial of Ad26.COV2.S vaccine versus placebo. The chain combines TRBV5-4 with TRBJ1-2; D call uncertain. The TCR comes from a person aged 18-65 years who received the Ad26.COV2.S COVID-19 vaccine or a placebo. CDR3 nucleotides: TGTGCCAGCAGCACGTTGGTCGTCGGTGGAGGCTACACCTTC. It yields the protein CASSTLVVGGGYTF.